The next 18 T cell receptor beta chains were all read from a single sample in a study of spatial heterogeneity in lung cancer. Points from the study as a whole: Higher tumor mutation counts went along with higher counts of expanded intratumoral alpha and beta TCRs.

Sample time point: sample taken at primary tumor resection. Their target antigens are unknown. TCRdb recomputed calls from the 5' RACE reads with MiXCR, one row per CDR3 protein. Among roughly 5,700 distinct CDR3 sequences listed, 16% were seen once. The sequences come from lung tumor tissue, collected at surgery. The receptors were gathered from a male donor with early-stage non-small cell lung cancer.

This clonotype has a handful of counts. The gene calls are TRBV20-1 and TRBJ2-1; a weak D match, TRBD2 (7 bases). Germline V CDR1 and CDR2: DFQATT, SNEGSKA (reference sequence). The CDR3 is 13 amino acids. Trimming cost V 5 bases and J 5 bases, with 13 bases left between them. The DNA of the CDR3 is TGCAGTGCTTTGAGGGGGGGCGACAATGAGCAGTTCTTC. Its translation: CSALRGGDNEQFF.

This clonotype counts as medium-sized. The chain has TRBV29-1 and TRBJ2-5; D gene ambiguous. Germline assignment: CDR1 SQVTM and CDR2 ANQGSEA. V was pared by 6 bases and J by 5 bases, with 16 bases between. CDR3 length: 13 amino acids. The CDR3 DNA reads TGCAGCGTGACGAGTACCGGCAGGGAGACCCAGTACTTC. Protein: CSVTSTGRETQYF.

By proportion, this clonotype is medium-sized (0.01 to 0.1%). DNA for the CDR3: TGTGCCAGCAGCTTAGGATTTGGTTCTAACTATGGCTACACCTTC. Protein: CASSLGFGSNYGYTF. The genes are TRBV7-9 and TRBJ1-2; D not resolved. The V end lost 1 base, the J end lost 0 bases, and 9 bases lay between the germline ends. The germline gives CDR1 SEHNR, CDR2 FQNEAQ (reference sequence). The CDR3 is 15 amino acids.

This clonotype was recorded many times. V and J are TRBV19 and TRBJ2-3; maybe TRBD1 (7 bases). The CDR3 runs to 15 residues. In germline, CDR1 is LNHDA, CDR2 SQIVND (reference sequence). Between the trimmed V and J ends, which lost 4 bases and 1 base, there was a span of 12 bases. CDR3 bases: TGTGCCAGTAGTAATACAGGGGAGGGCACAGATACGCAGTATTTT. Protein: CASSNTGEGTDTQYF.

By share, this clonotype counts as medium-sized. The J gene is TRBJ2-2, the V gene TRBV14; D possibly uses TRBD1 or TRBD2 (5 bases each). The CDR3 totals 18 residues. Trimming stripped 0 bases from V and 0 bases from J, with 14 bases between. From germline, CDR1 is SGHDN and CDR2 FVKESK. The CDR3 region is CASSQEGPGRPNTGELFF. The CDR3 region has the DNA TGTGCCAGCAGCCAAGAGGGTCCGGGACGGCCGAACACCGGGGAGCTGTTTTTT.

This chain links TRBV28 with TRBJ2-3; 7 bases agree with TRBD2. The CDR3 loop spans 14 amino acids. J was trimmed by 1 base and V by 6 bases; bases with no gene match: 4. Germline CDR1 is MDHEN and CDR2 is SYDVKM. The CDR3 sequence is CASRLAGRTDTQYF. CDR3 coding DNA: TGTGCCAGCAGGTTAGCGGGCCGCACAGATACGCAGTATTTT.

This clonotype was seen a handful of times. The V call is TRBV15, the J call TRBJ2-1; 10 bases align to TRBD2. The CDR3 extends over 16 amino acids. Trimming at V came to 3 bases and at J to 8 bases, leaving 10 bases not matched to a gene. Germline assignment: CDR1 LNHNV and CDR2 YYDKDF (reference sequence). CDR3 loop: CATSRVSTSGIYEQFF. The CDR3 DNA sequence: TGTGCCACCAGCAGGGTTTCAACTAGCGGGATCTATGAGCAGTTCTTC. The complete variable domain, with remaining parts taken from reference TRBV15 and TRBJ2-1, reads DAMVIQNPRYQVTQFGKPVTLSCSQTLNHNVMYWYQQKSSQAPKLLFHYYDKDFNNEADTPDNFQSRRPNTSFCFLDIRSPGLGDTAMYLCATSRVSTSGIYEQFFGPGTRLTVL.

This clonotype has just a few counts. This chain joins TRBV12-3 or TRBV12-4 and TRBJ2-2; 7 bases map to TRBD1. Germline trimming cut 5 bases from V and 1 base from J; bases unmatched to any gene: 7. CDR3 length equals 16 residues. The CDR3 DNA reads TGTGCCAGCAGTCCCTCAGGGACAGAGAACACCGGGGAGCTGTTTTTT. Amino acid sequence: CASSPSGTENTGELFF.

This clonotype is labeled as medium-sized. This chain connects TRBV6-2 or TRBV6-3 to TRBJ2-5; either TRBD1 or TRBD2 may supply D (5 bases each). V was clipped by 4 bases and J by 2 bases, with 8 bases between them. The length of the CDR3 is 13 residues. CDR1 is MNHEY and CDR2 is SVGEGT in the germline V gene. The CDR3 here is CASSSGPQETQYF. The CDR3 DNA is TGTGCCAGCAGTTCGGGACCTCAAGAGACCCAGTACTTC.

In this sample, this clonotype is medium-sized. The J gene is TRBJ1-5, the V gene TRBV25-1, with 9 nucleotides matching TRBD1. The junction had 1 base not matched to a gene; V was cut back by 0 bases and J by 4 bases. In germline, CDR1 is MGHDK, CDR2 SYGVNS. This CDR3 has 15 amino acids. In DNA form, the CDR3 reads TGTGCCAGCAGTGAATATGGGACAGGGAATCAGCCCCAGCATTTT. Amino acids: CASSEYGTGNQPQHF.

This clonotype was counted a single time. The V call is TRBV12-3 or TRBV12-4, the J call TRBJ2-2; 9 positions match TRBD1. CDR3 length: 18 amino acids. V dropped 5 bases and J dropped 7; count of bases not matched to a gene: 17. CDR3 residues: CASSPWTGATNIDGELFF. DNA for the CDR3: TGTGCCAGCAGTCCATGGACAGGGGCAACCAATATTGACGGGGAGCTGTTTTTT.

The chain uses TRBV2 and TRBJ2-7, with D possibly TRBD1 on 5 matching bases. V was shortened by 3 bases and J by 7 bases, with 13 bases between the two germline ends. The CDR3 totals 13 residues. CDR1 is SNHLY and CDR2 is FYNNEI in the germline V gene. The DNA for the CDR3 is TGTGCCAGCAGTGAGGTGCAGGGTTGGGAGCAGTACTTC. Amino acid sequence: CASSEVQGWEQYF.

The chain has TRBV29-1 and TRBJ2-7; 7 bases are a match to TRBD1. Per the germline V gene, CDR1 is SQVTM and CDR2 is ANQGSEA. J lost 3 bases, V lost 7 bases, and 3 bases had no gene match. This CDR3 is 11 amino acids long. The CDR3, as DNA: TGCAGCGGCGGACAGGACTACGAGCAGTACTTC. Translation gives CSGGQDYEQYF.

Sample share makes this clonotype medium-sized. The chain employs TRBV5-6 and TRBJ2-2; D possibly corresponds to TRBD1 (7 bases). CDR3 size: 14 residues. The ends were cut back, 4 bases at V and 9 bases at J, with 16 bases in the middle. Germline V gene lookup returns CDR1 SGHDT and CDR2 YYEEEE. As DNA, the CDR3 is TGTGCCAGCAGCCGCGGGGACAGTCTAAGGGAGCTGTTTTTT. Translated, it gives CASSRGDSLRELFF. The variable domain in full, completed from reference TRBV5-6 and TRBJ2-2, reads DAGVTQSPTHLIKTRGQQVTLRCSPKSGHDTVSWYQQALGQGPQFIFQYYEEEERQRGNFPDRFSGHQFPNYSSELNVNALLLGDSALYLCASSRGDSLRELFFGEGSRLTVL.

This clonotype was seen a handful of times. The CDR3 spells CATTWSQVQYF. The CDR3 region has the DNA TGTGCCACCACCTGGTCGCAAGTGCAGTATTTT. The chain has TRBV7-2 and TRBJ2-3; no definite D call. The V and J ends lost 10 bases and 11 bases respectively, with 16 bases between them. CDR3 length equals 11 residues. Germline CDR1 and CDR2: SGHTA and FQGNSA.

The chain has TRBV7-2 and TRBJ1-1; 7 positions agree with TRBD1. Germline CDR1 and CDR2: SGHTA and FQGNSA. This CDR3 is built from 16 residues. V shed 0 bases and J 4 bases; nucleotides not matched to a gene: 8. DNA of the CDR3: TGTGCCAGCAGCTTAGCGGGAGGGGGCGCCGGCACTGAAGCTTTCTTT. Translated, it gives CASSLAGGGAGTEAFF.

This clonotype is labeled medium-sized. The chain employs TRBV23-1 and TRBJ2-7, with TRBD1 as a possible D gene (6 bases). TRBV23-1 is an ORF, with its function uncertain. The CDR3 totals 14 residues. The V end lost 2 bases, the J end lost 9 bases, and 17 bases lay between the germline ends. The CDR3 spells CASSQPPTGQGQYF. The CDR3 DNA is TGCGCCAGCAGTCAACCACCAACAGGGCAGGGGCAGTACTTC.

This clonotype was observed a handful of times. V usage is TRBV7-8 and J usage is TRBJ1-5, with D perhaps TRBD1 (5 bases). The V gene's germline CDR1 is SGHVS and CDR2 FQNEAQ. The CDR3 is 17 residues long. V was cut by 5 bases and J by 0 bases, with 17 bases left in between. CDR3 residues: CASSNHKGVNSNQPQHF. As DNA, the CDR3 is TGTGCCAGCAGCAATCATAAAGGGGTTAATAGCAATCAGCCCCAGCATTTT.